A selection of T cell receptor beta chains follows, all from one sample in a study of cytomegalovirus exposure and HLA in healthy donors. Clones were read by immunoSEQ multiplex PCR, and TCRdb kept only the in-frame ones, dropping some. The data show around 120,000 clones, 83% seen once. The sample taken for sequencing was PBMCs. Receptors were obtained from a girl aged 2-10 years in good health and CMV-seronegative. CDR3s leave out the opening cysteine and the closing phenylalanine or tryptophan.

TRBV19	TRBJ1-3	ASIGARGNTIY
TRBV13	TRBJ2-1	ASSLWAEYNEQF
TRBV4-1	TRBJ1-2	ASSQAGTVYGYT
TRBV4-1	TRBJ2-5	ASSPRLAGWVGEETQY
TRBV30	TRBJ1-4	AWRDTGEGLTNEKLF
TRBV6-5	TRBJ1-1	ASRGTAFEAF
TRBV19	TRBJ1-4	ASSSNPTGVNEKLF
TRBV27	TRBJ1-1	ASSFLTGVAF
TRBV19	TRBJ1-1	ASSSGFVEAF
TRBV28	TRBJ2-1	ASRHINEQF
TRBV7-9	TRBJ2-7	ASSPGLAGELNEQY
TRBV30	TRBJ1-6	AWKTGPDTYNSPLH
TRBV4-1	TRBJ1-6	ASSQDAASNSPLH
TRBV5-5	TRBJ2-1	ASSKLAGGVDEQF
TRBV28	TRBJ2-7	ASRRTSGPEQY
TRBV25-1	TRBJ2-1	ASIGRGTAHYNEQF